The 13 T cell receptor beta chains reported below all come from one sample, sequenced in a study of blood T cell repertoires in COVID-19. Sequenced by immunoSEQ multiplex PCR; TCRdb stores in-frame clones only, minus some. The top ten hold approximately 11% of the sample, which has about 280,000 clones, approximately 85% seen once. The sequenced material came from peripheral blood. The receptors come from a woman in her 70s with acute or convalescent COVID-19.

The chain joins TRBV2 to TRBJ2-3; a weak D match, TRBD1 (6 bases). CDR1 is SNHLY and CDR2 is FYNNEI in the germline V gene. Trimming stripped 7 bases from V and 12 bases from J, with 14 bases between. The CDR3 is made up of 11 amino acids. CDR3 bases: TGTGCCAGCACCTGGACAGCTCATCAGTATTTT. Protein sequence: CASTWTAHQYF.

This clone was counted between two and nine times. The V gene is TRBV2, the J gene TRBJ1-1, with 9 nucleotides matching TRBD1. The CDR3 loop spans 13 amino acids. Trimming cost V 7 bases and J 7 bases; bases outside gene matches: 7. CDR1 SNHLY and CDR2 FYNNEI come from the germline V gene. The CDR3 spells CASKWSTGGEAFF. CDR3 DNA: TGTGCCAGCAAATGGTCGACAGGGGGTGAAGCTTTCTTT.

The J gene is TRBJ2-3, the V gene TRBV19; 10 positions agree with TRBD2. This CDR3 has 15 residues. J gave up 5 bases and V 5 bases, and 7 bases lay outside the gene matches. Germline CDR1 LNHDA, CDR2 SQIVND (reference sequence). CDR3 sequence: CASSPNSGGRDTQYF. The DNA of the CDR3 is TGTGCCAGTAGTCCGAATAGCGGGGGGCGAGATACGCAGTATTTT.

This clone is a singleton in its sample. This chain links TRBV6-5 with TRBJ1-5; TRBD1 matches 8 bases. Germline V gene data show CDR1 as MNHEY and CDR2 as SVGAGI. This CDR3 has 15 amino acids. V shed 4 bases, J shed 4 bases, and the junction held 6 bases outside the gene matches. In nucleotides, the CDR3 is TGTGCCAGCAGTTCATCGCAGGGGGCGAATCAGCCCCAGCATTTT. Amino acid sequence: CASSSSQGANQPQHF.

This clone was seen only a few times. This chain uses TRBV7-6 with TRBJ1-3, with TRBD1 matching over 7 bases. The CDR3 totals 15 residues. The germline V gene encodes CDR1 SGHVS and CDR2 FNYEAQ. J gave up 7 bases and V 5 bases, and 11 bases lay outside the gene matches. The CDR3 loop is CASSINLDRANTIYF. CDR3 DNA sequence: TGTGCCAGCAGCATCAACTTAGACAGGGCCAACACCATATATTTT.

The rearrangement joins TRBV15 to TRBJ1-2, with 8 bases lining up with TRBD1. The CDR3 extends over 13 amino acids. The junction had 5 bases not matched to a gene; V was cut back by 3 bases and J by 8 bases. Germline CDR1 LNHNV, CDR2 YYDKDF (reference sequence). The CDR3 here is CATSRGDRLGYTF. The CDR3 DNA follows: TGTGCCACCAGCAGGGGGGACAGGTTGGGCTACACCTTC.

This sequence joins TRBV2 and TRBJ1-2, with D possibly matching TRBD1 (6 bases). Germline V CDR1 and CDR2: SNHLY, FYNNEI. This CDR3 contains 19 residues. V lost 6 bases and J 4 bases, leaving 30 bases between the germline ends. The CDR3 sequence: CASRPGSGQHPLTGYGYTF. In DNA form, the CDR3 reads TGTGCCAGCAGGCCTGGATCGGGACAACACCCTCTCACGGGCTATGGCTACACCTTC. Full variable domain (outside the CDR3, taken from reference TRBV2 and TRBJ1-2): EPEVTQTPSHQVTQMGQEVILRCVPISNHLYFYWYRQILGQKVEFLVSFYNNEISEKSEIFDDQFSVERPDGSNFTLKIRSTKLEDSAMYFCASRPGSGQHPLTGYGYTFGSGTRLTVV.

The CDR3: CASSSRGDTEAFF. CDR3 in DNA: TGTGCCAGCAGCTCCCGGGGAGACACTGAAGCTTTCTTT. The rearrangement joins TRBV9 to TRBJ1-1, with D uncertain. Germline loops: CDR1 SGDLS, CDR2 YYNGEE. CDR3 length equals 13 residues. Trimming removed 4 bases at V and 3 bases at J, with 10 bases between. Drawing the rest from reference TRBV9 and TRBJ1-1, the complete variable domain is DSGVTQTPKHLITATGQRVTLRCSPRSGDLSVYWYQQSLDQGLQFLIQYYNGEERAKGNILERFSAQQFPDLHSELNLSSLELGDSALYFCASSSRGDTEAFFGQGTRLTVV.

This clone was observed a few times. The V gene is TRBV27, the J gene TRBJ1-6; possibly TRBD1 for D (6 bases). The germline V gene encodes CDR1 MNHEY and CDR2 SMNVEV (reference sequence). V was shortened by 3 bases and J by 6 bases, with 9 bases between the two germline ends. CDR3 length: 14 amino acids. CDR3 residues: CASSFRQANSPLHF. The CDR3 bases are TGTGCCAGCAGTTTCCGACAGGCTAATTCACCCCTCCACTTT.

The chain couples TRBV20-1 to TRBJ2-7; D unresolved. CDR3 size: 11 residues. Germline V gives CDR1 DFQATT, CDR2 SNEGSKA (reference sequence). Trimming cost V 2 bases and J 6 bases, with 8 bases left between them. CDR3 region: CSARLVSEQYF. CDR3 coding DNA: TGCAGTGCTAGACTAGTCTCCGAGCAGTACTTC.

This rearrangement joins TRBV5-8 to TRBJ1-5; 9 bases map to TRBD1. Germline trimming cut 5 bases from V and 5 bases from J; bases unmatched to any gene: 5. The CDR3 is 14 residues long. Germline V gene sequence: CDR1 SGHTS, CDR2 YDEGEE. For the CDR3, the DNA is TGTGCCAGCAGAAAGGGACAGGGTTATCAGCCCCAGCATTTT. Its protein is CASRKGQGYQPQHF.

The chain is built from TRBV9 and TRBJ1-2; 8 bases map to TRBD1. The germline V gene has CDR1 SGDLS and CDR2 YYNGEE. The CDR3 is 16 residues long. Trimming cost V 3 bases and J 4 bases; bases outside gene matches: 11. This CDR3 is CASSAGQGYLGYGYTF. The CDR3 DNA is TGTGCCAGCAGCGCCGGACAGGGCTATCTCGGCTATGGCTACACCTTC.

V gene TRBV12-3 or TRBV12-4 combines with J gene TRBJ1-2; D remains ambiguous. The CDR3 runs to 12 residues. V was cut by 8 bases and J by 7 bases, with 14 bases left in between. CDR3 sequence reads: CASGSGGLGYTF. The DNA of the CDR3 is TGTGCCAGCGGTAGTGGAGGGCTTGGCTACACCTTC.